This T cell receptor (beta chain) came from a study of T cells in Graves' hyperthyroidism and ophthalmopathy. Germline CDR1 SGHRS, CDR2 YFSETQ. The CDR3 is 14 amino acids. This clonotype turned up a few times. The junction departs from the called germline gene at one end, perhaps through a read error. TCR beta CDR3 region amplification was performed from RNA transcripts. When the TCR CDR3 underwent first-round RT-PCR, the HTBI primer set was used. TCRdb re-analysed the multiplex PCR reads in MiXCR, keeping a single row per CDR3 protein. The data show 700,000 to 850,000 distinct CDR3 sequences, around 40% seen once.

The chain has TRBV5-1 and TRBJ1-2; no reliable D call. Sequenced material: blood. The receptor comes from a woman in her thirties or forties with Graves' hyperthyroidism. CDR3 amino acids: CASSSPWRDYGYTF. As DNA, the CDR3 is TGTGCCAGCAGTTCACCTTGGAGGGACTATGGCTACACCTTC.